Each of the 12 T cell receptor beta chains below was sequenced from the same sample in a study of T-cell memory formation after mild COVID-19. TCRdb reprocessed the 5' RACE reads via MiXCR and lists one record per CDR3 protein. In the table there are about 90,000 distinct CDR3 sequences, approximately 16% of which are singletons. Material: PBMCs or a T cell subset sorted from them (not recorded which). The receptors derive from a man between 18 and 35 years old who had mild COVID-19 (a few samples of this study predate the infection). Cell type and time point are not known.

The chain is built from TRBV13 and TRBJ1-1; tentatively, D is TRBD1 (5 bases). This CDR3 region has 15 residues. Germline V gene lookup returns CDR1 PRHDT and CDR2 FYEKMQ (reference sequence). V dropped 5 bases and J dropped 3 bases, with 16 bases sitting between them. CDR3 coding DNA: TGTGCCAGCAGCCAAGGCCAGGGCGAGTACACTGAAGCTTTCTTT. Amino acid sequence: CASSQGQGEYTEAFF.

The chain carries TRBV6-5 and TRBJ2-5; 11 nucleotides align to TRBD2. The CDR3 length is 15 residues. V shed 7 bases and J 0 bases; nucleotides not matched to a gene: 4. In germline, CDR1 is MNHEY, CDR2 SVGAGI. The DNA for the CDR3 is TGTGCCAGCACCCCTAGCGGGGGGCACCAAGAGACCCAGTACTTC. The encoded protein is CASTPSGGHQETQYF.

This clonotype has a handful of counts. The chain recombines TRBV5-4 with TRBJ1-1; 9 nucleotides line up with TRBD1. Per the germline V gene, CDR1 is SGHNT and CDR2 is YYREEE (reference sequence). The CDR3 totals 13 residues. V gave up 5 bases and J gave up 7 bases; unmatched junction bases: 6. The CDR3 DNA reads TGTGCCAGCAGGGATGGGACAGGGTTTGAAGCTTTCTTT. Protein sequence: CASRDGTGFEAFF. The full variable domain, its missing parts supplied by reference TRBV5-4 and TRBJ1-1, is ETGVTQSPTHLIKTRGQQVTLRCSSQSGHNTVSWYQQALGQGPQFIFQYYREEENGRGNFPPRFSGLQFPNYSSELNVNALELDDSALYLCASRDGTGFEAFFGQGTRLTVV.

J is TRBJ2-7 and V is TRBV3-1; D ambiguous. Trimming cost V 1 base and J 7 bases, with 11 bases left between them. CDR3 length: 13 residues. Germline loops: CDR1 LGHDT, CDR2 YNNKEL (reference sequence). The CDR3 region is CASSQGVVLEQYV. CDR3 nucleotides: TGTGCCAGCAGCCAAGGGGTAGTTTTGGAGCAGTACGTC.

This clonotype showed up just a few times. V is TRBV12-3 or TRBV12-4 and J is TRBJ2-3, with 8 bases lining up with TRBD1. The CDR3 totals 15 residues. V was pared by 5 bases and J by 2 bases, with 6 bases of the junction left unmatched. The CDR3 sequence is CASSPPTGDTDTQYF. CDR3 in DNA: TGTGCCAGCAGTCCGCCGACAGGGGACACAGATACGCAGTATTTT.

The chain is built from TRBV6-5 and TRBJ1-6; the match to TRBD1 covers 7 bases. There are 16 residues in the CDR3. The germline CDR1 and CDR2 sequences are MNHEY and SVGAGI. V trimming: 0 bases; J trimming: 3 bases; junction bases outside the gene matches: 2. The CDR3 sequence: CASSYSGQLYNSPLHF. The CDR3 region has the DNA TGTGCCAGCAGTTACTCGGGACAGCTCTATAATTCACCCCTCCACTTT.

The chain carries TRBV7-2 and TRBJ1-3; 7 positions match TRBD1. With V trimmed by 6 bases and J by 3 bases, 2 bases remained unmatched. Germline V gives CDR1 SGHTA, CDR2 FQGNSA. There are 13 residues in the CDR3. CDR3 sequence reads: CASSTGDGNTIYF. For the CDR3, the DNA is TGTGCCAGCAGTACAGGGGATGGAAACACCATATATTTT.

This clonotype was seen more than once but under ten times. The gene calls are TRBV12-3 or TRBV12-4 and TRBJ2-5; no reliable D call. Trimming removed 1 base at V and 2 bases at J, with 14 bases between. This CDR3 is 16 amino acids long. CDR3 sequence reads: CASSLGWLRSQETQYF. In DNA, the CDR3 is TGTGCCAGCAGTTTAGGCTGGTTGAGATCACAAGAGACCCAGTACTTC.

In this sample, this clonotype turned up a few times. The rearrangement joins TRBV20-1 to TRBJ1-2; 7 bases agree with TRBD1. Germline V gives CDR1 DFQATT, CDR2 SNEGSKA (reference sequence). The V segment lost 6 bases and the J segment 4 bases; nucleotides outside the gene matches: 14. The CDR3 runs 15 residues. The CDR3 loop is CSAHRGRQGTYGYTF. For the CDR3, the DNA is TGCAGTGCCCACCGGGGTCGACAGGGTACCTATGGCTACACCTTC.

This clonotype has only a few counts. The chain recombines TRBV20-1 with TRBJ2-5; TRBD1 matches 7 bases. V lost 6 bases and J lost 5; bases outside the gene matches: 6. From germline, CDR1 is DFQATT and CDR2 SNEGSKA (reference sequence). The CDR3 extends over 12 amino acids. In DNA, the CDR3 is TGCAGTGCCCTGGGACAGATGGAGACCCAGTACTTC. Residues: CSALGQMETQYF.

This clonotype was seen more than once but under ten times. The genes are TRBV6-1 and TRBJ2-2; a possible D gene is TRBD1 (6 bases). This CDR3 is 15 amino acids long. With 5 bases removed from V and 7 bases from J, the gap between germline ends came to 17 bases. CDR1 is MNHNS and CDR2 is SASEGT in the germline V gene. The CDR3 here is CASSRRRGGGGELFF. CDR3 DNA: TGTGCCAGCAGTAGACGACGAGGGGGTGGCGGGGAGCTGTTTTTT.

This clonotype occurred a few times. This rearrangement joins TRBV12-3 or TRBV12-4 to TRBJ2-4, with D possibly matching TRBD2 (6 bases). CDR3 length equals 16 residues. Between the trimmed V and J ends, which lost 3 bases and 0 bases, there was a span of 12 bases. The CDR3 here is CASSFGRDSAKNIQYF. The CDR3 coding sequence is TGTGCCAGCAGTTTCGGCAGGGACTCAGCCAAAAACATTCAGTACTTC.